Below, 15 T cell receptor beta chains from the same sample are listed, as sequenced in a study of blood T cell repertoires in COVID-19. This table comes from immunoSEQ multiplex PCR, and its TCRdb copy is limited to in-frame clones, with some not included. Of some 45,000 clones in the sample, approximately 85% are singletons; the top ten hold 31%. Material for sequencing was peripheral blood. These receptors originate from a woman aged 80 or older with acute or convalescent COVID-19.

The chain joins TRBV12-3 or TRBV12-4 to TRBJ2-3; 8 positions agree with TRBD2. There are 12 residues in the CDR3. J gave up 8 bases and V 7 bases, and 5 bases lay outside the gene matches. CDR3 sequence: CASIRGGSTQYF. The CDR3 bases are TGTGCCAGCATCCGGGGGGGGTCTACGCAGTATTTT.

The rearrangement uses TRBV29-1 and TRBJ2-3; a weak D match, TRBD2 (6 bases). The CDR3 spans 14 residues. CDR1 SQVTM and CDR2 ANQGSEA come from the germline V gene. V shed 3 bases and J shed 2 bases, with 12 bases lying between them. In nucleotides, the CDR3 is TGCAGCGTTGATGGCGGGATTGCCACAGATACGCAGTATTTT. It is translated as CSVDGGIATDTQYF.

The chain joins TRBV3-1 (or the pseudogene TRBV3-2) to TRBJ1-4; 8 positions match TRBD1. Unmatched junction bases numbered 11, after V lost 6 bases and J lost 5 bases. This CDR3 has 16 amino acids. The V gene's germline CDR1 is LGHDT and CDR2 YNNKEL (reference sequence). CDR3 sequence reads: CASSPGRTGWNEKLFF. The DNA for the CDR3 is TGTGCCAGCAGTCCCGGTCGGACAGGGTGGAATGAAAAACTGTTTTTT.

This chain links TRBV15 with TRBJ2-5, with 9 bases aligning to TRBD1. From germline, CDR1 is LNHNV and CDR2 YYDKDF (reference sequence). CDR3 length: 13 residues. V dropped 3 bases and J dropped 14; count of bases not matched to a gene: 10. The CDR3 loop reads CATSSTTGGREYF. CDR3 sequence (DNA): TGTGCCACCAGCAGCACAACAGGGGGCCGGGAATACTTC.

The rearrangement joins TRBV7-6 to TRBJ1-3, with 10 bases lining up with TRBD1. The CDR3 totals 19 residues. Germline V lookup: CDR1 SGHVS, CDR2 FNYEAQ. V was clipped by 6 bases and J by 0 bases; unmatched bases: 14. CDR3 in DNA: TGTGCCAGCAGTCCAACCGGGACAGGGGCTCGAATCTCTGGAAACACCATATATTTT. Translated, it gives CASSPTGTGARISGNTIYF.

This clone occurred a few times. This chain links TRBV5-5 with TRBJ1-1; D is uncertain. CDR1 is SGHKS and CDR2 is YYEKEE in the germline V gene (reference sequence). The CDR3 has 12 residues. Trimming took 0 bases from V and 4 from J, leaving 4 bases between them. CDR3 nucleotides: TGTGCCAGCAGCTTGGAACTCACTGAAGCTTTCTTT. It translates to CASSLELTEAFF.

The V call is TRBV20-1, the J call TRBJ2-7, with no clear D. V lost 3 bases to trimming and J lost 1 base, with 10 bases between them. CDR1 DFQATT and CDR2 SNEGSKA come from the germline V gene (reference sequence). The CDR3 contains 13 residues. In DNA, the CDR3 is TGCAGTGCTAGTACCACTACTTCCTACGAGCAGTACTTC. Amino acids: CSASTTTSYEQYF.

The chain has TRBV5-1 and TRBJ1-4; 9 bases agree with TRBD1. Germline CDR1 and CDR2: SGHRS and YFSETQ. V gave up 4 bases and J gave up 5 bases; unmatched junction bases: 3. CDR3 length equals 14 residues. DNA for the CDR3: TGCGCCAGCAGCGTGACAGGGGGGAATGAAAAACTGTTTTTT. Translated, it gives CASSVTGGNEKLFF.

This rearrangement joins TRBV30 to TRBJ1-3, with a weak D call TRBD1 (5 bases). Trimming removed 3 bases at V and 4 bases at J, with 7 bases between. Germline CDR1 reads GTSNPN; CDR2 reads SVGIG (reference sequence). CDR3 length: 12 residues. CDR3 bases: TGTGCCTGGAGCGGGGGGGGAAACACCATATATTTT. The encoded protein is CAWSGGGNTIYF.

This chain joins TRBV5-4 and TRBJ2-5; 13 bases are a match to TRBD2. Germline V CDR1 and CDR2: SGHNT, YYREEE (reference sequence). The CDR3 has 16 residues. With 4 bases clipped from V and 5 bases from J, the junction kept 8 bases outside the gene matches. In DNA form, the CDR3 reads TGTGCCAGCAGCCGCGGACTAGCGGGAGTTCGGGAGACCCAGTACTTC. Its translation: CASSRGLAGVRETQYF. Full variable domain (missing parts from reference TRBV5-4 and TRBJ2-5): ETGVTQSPTHLIKTRGQQVTLRCSSQSGHNTVSWYQQALGQGPQFIFQYYREEENGRGNFPPRFSGLQFPNYSSELNVNALELDDSALYLCASSRGLAGVRETQYFGPGTRLLVL.

The chain has TRBV10-2 and TRBJ2-7; the match to TRBD1 covers 8 bases. J gave up 6 bases and V 5 bases, and 9 bases lay outside the gene matches. The V gene's germline CDR1 is WSHSY and CDR2 SAAADI. The CDR3 loop spans 14 amino acids. As DNA, the CDR3 is TGCGCCAGCAGTTGGGACAGGCAGGAACCCGAGCAGTACTTC. Translation: CASSWDRQEPEQYF.

CDR3 coding DNA: TGTGCCATCAGAACCGGGACAGGGCTCGGGAACACTGAAGCTTTCTTT. Translation: CAIRTGTGLGNTEAFF. This chain joins TRBV10-3 and TRBJ1-1; 9 nucleotides agree with TRBD1. J gave up 1 base and V 6 bases, and 9 bases lay outside the gene matches. CDR3 size: 16 residues. The germline CDR1 and CDR2 sequences are ENHRY and SYGVKD.

V gene TRBV9 combines with J gene TRBJ2-1, with 8 positions matching TRBD2. The CDR3 consists of 15 residues. Germline CDR1 is SGDLS and CDR2 is YYNGEE. J lost 6 bases, V lost 6 bases, and 11 bases had no gene match. The CDR3 bases are TGTGCCAGCACCCGACTAGCGCCAACCTCCAATGAGCAGTTCTTC. This encodes CASTRLAPTSNEQFF.

V gene TRBV29-1 combines with J gene TRBJ2-1, with D perhaps TRBD1 (6 bases). Germline V gives CDR1 SQVTM, CDR2 ANQGSEA. Trimming took off 7 bases at V and 5 bases at J, with 18 bases between the two ends. The CDR3 loop spans 14 amino acids. The CDR3 sequence: CSAPTGTTNNEQFF. Here the CDR3 DNA reads TGCAGCGCCCCAACCGGGACAACGAACAATGAGCAGTTCTTC.

A single count supports this clone. The chain combines TRBV12-3 or TRBV12-4 with TRBJ2-3; D unresolved. Trimming pared 7 bases from V and 5 bases from J, leaving 7 bases between. CDR3 length: 11 amino acids. DNA for the CDR3: TGTGCCAGCAATTCCCTAGATACGCAGTATTTT. Amino acid sequence: CASNSLDTQYF.